The sequence of this T cell receptor beta chain was determined in a study of blood T cell repertoires in COVID-19. The assay was immunoSEQ multiplex PCR, and TCRdb's table has in-frame clones only and misses some. This table holds some 160,000 clones, around four fifths found once. The germline V gene encodes CDR1 LNHDA and CDR2 SQIVND (reference sequence). Trimming cost V 5 bases and J 8 bases; bases outside gene matches: 10. CDR3 length: 15 amino acids. This clone is a singleton in its sample. The TCR was taken from a woman older than 75 with COVID-19, enrolled during active disease. The chain has TRBV19 and TRBJ1-4; 8 nucleotides line up with TRBD1. The source material was peripheral blood. The CDR3 protein is CASSPGQGREEKLFF. The CDR3 DNA reads as TGTGCCAGTAGTCCTGGACAGGGTCGCGAAGAAAAACTGTTTTTT.